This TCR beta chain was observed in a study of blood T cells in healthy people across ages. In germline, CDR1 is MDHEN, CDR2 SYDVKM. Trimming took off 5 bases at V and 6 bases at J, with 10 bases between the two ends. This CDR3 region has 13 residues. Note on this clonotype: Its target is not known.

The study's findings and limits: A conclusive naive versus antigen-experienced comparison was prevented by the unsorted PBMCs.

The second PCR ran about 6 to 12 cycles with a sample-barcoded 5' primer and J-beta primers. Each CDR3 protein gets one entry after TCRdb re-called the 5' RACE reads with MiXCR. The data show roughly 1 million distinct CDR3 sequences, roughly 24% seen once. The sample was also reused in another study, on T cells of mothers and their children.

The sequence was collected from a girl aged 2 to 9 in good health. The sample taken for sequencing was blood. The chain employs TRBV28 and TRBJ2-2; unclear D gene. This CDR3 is CASSNTFAGELFF. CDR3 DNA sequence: TGTGCCAGCAGTAATACCTTCGCCGGGGAGCTGTTTTTT.